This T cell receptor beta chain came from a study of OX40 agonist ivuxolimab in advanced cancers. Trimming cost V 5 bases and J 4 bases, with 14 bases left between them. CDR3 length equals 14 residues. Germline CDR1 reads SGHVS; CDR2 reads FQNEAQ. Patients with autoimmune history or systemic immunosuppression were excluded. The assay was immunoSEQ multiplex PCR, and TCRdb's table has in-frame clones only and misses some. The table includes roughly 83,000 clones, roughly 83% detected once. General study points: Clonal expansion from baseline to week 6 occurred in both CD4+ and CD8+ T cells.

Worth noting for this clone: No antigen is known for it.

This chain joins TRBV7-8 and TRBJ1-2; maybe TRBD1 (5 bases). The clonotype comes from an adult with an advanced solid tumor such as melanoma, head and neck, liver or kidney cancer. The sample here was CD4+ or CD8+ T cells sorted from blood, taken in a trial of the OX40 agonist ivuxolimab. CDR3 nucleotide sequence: TGTGCCAGCAGCCCCCCGGGGGTTGGCTATGGCTACACCTTC. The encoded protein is CASSPPGVGYGYTF. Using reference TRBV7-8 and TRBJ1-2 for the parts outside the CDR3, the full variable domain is GAGVSQSPRYKVAKRGQDVALRCDPISGHVSLFWYQQALGQGPEFLTYFQNEAQLDKSGLPSDRFFAERPEGSVSTLKIQRTQQEDSAVYLCASSPPGVGYGYTFGSGTRLTVV.